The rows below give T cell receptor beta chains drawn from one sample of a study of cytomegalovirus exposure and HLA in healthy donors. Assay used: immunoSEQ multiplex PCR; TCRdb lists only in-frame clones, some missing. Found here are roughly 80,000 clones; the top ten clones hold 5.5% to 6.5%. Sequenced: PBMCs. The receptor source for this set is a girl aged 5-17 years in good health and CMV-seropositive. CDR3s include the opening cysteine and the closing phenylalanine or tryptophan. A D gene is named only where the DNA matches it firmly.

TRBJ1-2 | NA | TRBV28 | TGTGCCAGCAGTGGCCTTAACTATGGCTACACCTTC | CASSGLNYGYTF
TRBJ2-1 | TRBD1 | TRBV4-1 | TGCGCCAGCAGCCAAGAGGGACAGGGGGGCCACAATGAGCAGTTCTTC | CASSQEGQGGHNEQFF
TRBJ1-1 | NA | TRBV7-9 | TGTGCCAGCAGCTTTACAGGGTTGGTTGCTTTCTTT | CASSFTGLVAFF
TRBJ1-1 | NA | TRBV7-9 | TGTGCCAGCACGCTTGTGGGAGGCCCTGAAGCTTTCTTT | CASTLVGGPEAFF
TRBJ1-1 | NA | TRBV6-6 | TGTGCCAGCAGTTACTCGGGGGGGGAGGGCACTGAAGCTTTCTTT | CASSYSGGEGTEAFF
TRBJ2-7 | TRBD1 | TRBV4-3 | TGCGCCAGCAGCCAAGTGGGCGGACAGGGGGTCGAGCAGTACTTC | CASSQVGGQGVEQYF
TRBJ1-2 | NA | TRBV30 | TGTGCCTGGAGTGTAGGTGCCGCGGATGGCTACACCTTC | CAWSVGAADGYTF
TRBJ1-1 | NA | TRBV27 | TGTGCCAGCAGTTTACTTCGGGGGAACACTGAAGCTTTCTTT | CASSLLRGNTEAFF
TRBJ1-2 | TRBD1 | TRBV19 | TGTGCCAGTAGGCCAAGGACAGGGAGGGATGGCTACACCTTC | CASRPRTGRDGYTF
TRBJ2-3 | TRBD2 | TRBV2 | TGTGCCAGCAGTCTAGCGGGGGTCACAGATACGCAGTATTTT | CASSLAGVTDTQYF
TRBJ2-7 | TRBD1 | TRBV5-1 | TGCGCCAGCAGCGGAGGGACAGGTGAAAGCTCCTACGAGCAGTACTTC | CASSGGTGESSYEQYF
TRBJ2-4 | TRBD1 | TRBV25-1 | TGTGCCAGCAGTGAACCGGGGACAGGCCGGAGAAACATTCAGTACTTC | CASSEPGTGRRNIQYF
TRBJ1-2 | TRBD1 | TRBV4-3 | TGCGCCAGCAGCCAAGAAACGGGACAGGGGACCTTTAACTATGGCTACACCTTC | CASSQETGQGTFNYGYTF
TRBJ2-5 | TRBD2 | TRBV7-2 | TGTGCCAGCAGCTTTAGGCTAGCGGGGGGGCCAATAGCAGAGACCCAGTACTTC | CASSFRLAGGPIAETQYF
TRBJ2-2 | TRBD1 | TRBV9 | TGTGCCAGCAGTGCCGGGACAGGGGGCGGATGGACCGGGGAGCTGTTTTTT | CASSAGTGGGWTGELFF
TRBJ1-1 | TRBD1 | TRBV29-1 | TGCAGCGCCCAAGGACAGGGCGGCACTGAAGCTTTCTTT | CSAQGQGGTEAFF